The next 7 T cell receptor beta chains were all read from a single sample in a study of technical replicates of blood from a few donors. TCRdb's table, derived via immunoSEQ multiplex PCR, lists solely in-frame clones and lacks some. Here the sample spans about 90,000 clones, 94% being singletons. Sequences were obtained from T cells isolated from PBMCs. Receptors were obtained from a human donor in good health.

The rearrangement links TRBV28 to TRBJ2-1, with TRBD2 as a possible D gene (6 bases). V gave up 4 bases and J gave up 1 base, with 14 bases separating them. Germline CDR1 and CDR2: MDHEN and SYDVKM. The CDR3 is made up of 16 amino acids. CDR3 DNA sequence: TGTGCCAGCAGTTCCCCCGGGACTGGATCCTACAATGAGCAGTTCTTC. It codes for CASSSPGTGSYNEQFF.

The genes are TRBV7-2 and TRBJ2-3; 9 nucleotides match TRBD2. The CDR3 totals 16 residues. V dropped 5 bases and J dropped 2; count of bases not matched to a gene: 8. CDR1 SGHTA and CDR2 FQGNSA come from the germline V gene. CDR3 bases: TGTGCCAGCAGCCCAAGGCTAGCGGGATCCACAGATACGCAGTATTTT. As protein: CASSPRLAGSTDTQYF.

V gene TRBV11-2 combines with J gene TRBJ2-2; unclear D gene. Per the germline V gene, CDR1 is SGHAT and CDR2 is FQNNGV. This CDR3 contains 13 residues. The V gene lost 2 bases and the J gene lost 4 bases, with 5 bases spanning the gap. CDR3 sequence reads: CASSLSLTGELFF. In nucleotides, the CDR3 is TGTGCCAGCAGCTTAAGCCTCACCGGGGAGCTGTTTTTT.

This clone has more than one count but fewer than ten. The rearrangement joins TRBV6-4 to TRBJ2-3, with 12 nucleotides matching TRBD1. CDR1 and CDR2 from the germline V gene are MRHNA and SNTAGT. With 2 bases clipped from V and 4 bases from J, the junction kept 1 base outside the gene matches. CDR3 length: 15 amino acids. This CDR3 is CASSDGTGGADTQYF. CDR3 nucleotides: TGTGCCAGCAGTGACGGGACAGGGGGCGCAGATACGCAGTATTTT.

This clone was recorded only once. J is TRBJ1-1 and V is TRBV10-3, with a weak D call TRBD1 (6 bases). The CDR3 extends over 13 amino acids. Per germline, CDR1 ENHRY and CDR2 SYGVKD. Trimming cost V 10 bases and J 11 bases, with 23 bases left between them. CDR3 DNA sequence: TGTGCCACCCGGAACGCGGACAGCGATTCGGCTTTCTTT. It encodes CATRNADSDSAFF.

The rearrangement uses TRBV18 and TRBJ2-3, with 9 nucleotides matching TRBD1. V lost 3 bases and J lost 3; bases outside the gene matches: 1. The CDR3 has 14 residues. Germline assignment: CDR1 KGHSH and CDR2 LQKENI. The CDR3 loop is CASSPGQGTDTQYF. CDR3 sequence (DNA): TGTGCCAGCTCACCGGGACAGGGAACAGATACGCAGTATTTT.

The rearrangement uses TRBV2 and TRBJ2-3; the D gene is possibly TRBD2 (7 bases). CDR1 SNHLY and CDR2 FYNNEI come from the germline V gene. Trimming shortened V by 8 bases and J by 2 bases, and 23 bases separated the two germline ends. This CDR3 spans 17 amino acids. As DNA, the CDR3 is TGTGCCAGCGGGGGGGAACCGGACAGAAGTGTCACAGATACGCAGTATTTT. As protein: CASGGEPDRSVTDTQYF. The variable domain in full, with the rest retrieved from reference TRBV2 and TRBJ2-3, is EPEVTQTPSHQVTQMGQEVILRCVPISNHLYFYWYRQILGQKVEFLVSFYNNEISEKSEIFDDQFSVERPDGSNFTLKIRSTKLEDSAMYFCASGGEPDRSVTDTQYFGPGTRLTVL.